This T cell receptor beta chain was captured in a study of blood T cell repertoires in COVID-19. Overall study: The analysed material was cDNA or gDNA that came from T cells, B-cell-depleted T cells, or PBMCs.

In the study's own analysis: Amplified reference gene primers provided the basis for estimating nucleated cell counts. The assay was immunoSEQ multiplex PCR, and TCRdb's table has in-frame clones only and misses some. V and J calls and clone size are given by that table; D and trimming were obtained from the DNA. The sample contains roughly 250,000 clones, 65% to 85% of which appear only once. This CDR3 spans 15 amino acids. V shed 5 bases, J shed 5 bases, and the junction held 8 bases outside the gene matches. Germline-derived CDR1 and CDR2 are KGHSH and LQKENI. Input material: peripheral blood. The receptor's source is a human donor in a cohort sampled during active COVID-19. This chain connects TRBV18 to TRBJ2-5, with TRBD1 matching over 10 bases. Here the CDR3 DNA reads TGTGCCAGCTCAGACGGGACAGGGGAGACGGAGACCCAGTACTTC. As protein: CASSDGTGETETQYF.